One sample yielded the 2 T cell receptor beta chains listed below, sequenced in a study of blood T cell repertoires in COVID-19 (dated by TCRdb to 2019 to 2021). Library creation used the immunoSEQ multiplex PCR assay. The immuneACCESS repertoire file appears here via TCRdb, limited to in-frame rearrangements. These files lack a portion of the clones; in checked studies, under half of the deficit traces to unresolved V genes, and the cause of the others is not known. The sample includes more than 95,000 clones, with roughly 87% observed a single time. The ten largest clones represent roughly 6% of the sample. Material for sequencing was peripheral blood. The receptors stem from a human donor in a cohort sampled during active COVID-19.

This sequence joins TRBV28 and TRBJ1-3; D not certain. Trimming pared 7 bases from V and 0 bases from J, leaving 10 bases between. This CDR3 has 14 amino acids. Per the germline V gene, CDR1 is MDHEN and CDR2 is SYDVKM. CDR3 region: CASTREISGNTIYF. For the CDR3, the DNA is TGTGCCAGCACGAGGGAAATCTCTGGAAACACCATATATTTT.

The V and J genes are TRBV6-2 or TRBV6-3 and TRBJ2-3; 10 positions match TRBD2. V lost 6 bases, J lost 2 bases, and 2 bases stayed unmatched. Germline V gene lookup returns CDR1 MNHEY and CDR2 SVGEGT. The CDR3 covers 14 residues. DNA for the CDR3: TGTGCCAGCAGCGGACTAGCGGACACAGATACGCAGTATTTT. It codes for CASSGLADTDTQYF.